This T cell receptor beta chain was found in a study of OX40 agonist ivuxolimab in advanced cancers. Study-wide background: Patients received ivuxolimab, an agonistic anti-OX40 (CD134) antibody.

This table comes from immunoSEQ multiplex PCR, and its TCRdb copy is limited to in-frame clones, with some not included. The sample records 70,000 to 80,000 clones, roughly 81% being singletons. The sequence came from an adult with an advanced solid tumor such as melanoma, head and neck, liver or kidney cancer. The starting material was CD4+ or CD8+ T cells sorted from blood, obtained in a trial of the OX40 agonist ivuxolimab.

CDR3: CASSYLSTVGEETQYF. CDR3 in DNA: TGTGCCAGCAGTTACTTAAGCACCGTGGGGGAAGAGACCCAGTACTTC. The chain is built from TRBV6-5 and TRBJ2-5; D may correspond to TRBD1 or TRBD2 (5 bases each). CDR1 is MNHEY, CDR2 SVGAGI, per germline. The CDR3 extends over 16 amino acids. Trimming took off 1 base at V and 3 bases at J, with 15 bases between the two ends.